This T cell receptor (beta chain) was identified in a study of blood T cell repertoires in COVID-19. Overall study context: Material from acute and convalescent COVID-19 was sourced from the United States, Italy and Spain. Sample material is recorded as cDNA or gDNA derived from T cells, B-cell-depleted T cells, or PBMCs.

How the authors handled the data: Reference gene primer amplification in the assay estimated nucleated cell counts. Measured with immunoSEQ multiplex PCR; TCRdb has only the in-frame clones, and not every one. That table gives V, J and clone size, and the DNA gave D and trimming. The sample lists 150,000 to 200,000 clones, about four fifths seen once, with 2.6% in the top ten. CDR3 length: 12 residues. V lost 8 bases and J lost 6; bases outside the gene matches: 4. This sequence was found in a human donor with acute or convalescent COVID-19. The donor label of this sample is uncertain. The rearrangement joins TRBV12-3 or TRBV12-4 to TRBJ1-2, with TRBD1 matching over 9 bases. The sample taken for sequencing was peripheral blood. The CDR3 nucleotides read TGTGCCAGCCGGACAGGGGACCATGGCTACACCTTC. Its protein product is CASRTGDHGYTF.